This TCR beta chain is from a study of Graves' ophthalmopathy and Graves' hyperthyroidism. This clonotype showed up many times. V was trimmed by 5 bases and J by 4 bases, leaving 14 bases between them. The CDR3 length is 14 residues. Germline V gene sequence: CDR1 MNHEY, CDR2 SMNVEV (reference sequence). Investigators amplified TCR beta CDR3 regions from RNA transcripts. Second-round multiplex PCR came after a first-round RT-PCR that employed HTBI primers. A single record per CDR3 protein comes from TCRdb applying MiXCR to the multiplex PCR reads. Among some 370,000 distinct CDR3 sequences listed, 17% were seen once. Among the hyperthyroidism patients, all were newly diagnosed, aged 18 to 65, with under 2 months' duration.

What was sequenced was peripheral blood. The rearrangement joins TRBV27 to TRBJ1-2, with D perhaps TRBD1 (6 bases). The sequence was obtained from an adult woman with stable Graves' hyperthyroidism. CDR3 amino acids: CASSKTGKVYGYTF. CDR3 DNA: TGTGCCAGCAGTAAAACAGGGAAAGTCTATGGCTACACCTTC.